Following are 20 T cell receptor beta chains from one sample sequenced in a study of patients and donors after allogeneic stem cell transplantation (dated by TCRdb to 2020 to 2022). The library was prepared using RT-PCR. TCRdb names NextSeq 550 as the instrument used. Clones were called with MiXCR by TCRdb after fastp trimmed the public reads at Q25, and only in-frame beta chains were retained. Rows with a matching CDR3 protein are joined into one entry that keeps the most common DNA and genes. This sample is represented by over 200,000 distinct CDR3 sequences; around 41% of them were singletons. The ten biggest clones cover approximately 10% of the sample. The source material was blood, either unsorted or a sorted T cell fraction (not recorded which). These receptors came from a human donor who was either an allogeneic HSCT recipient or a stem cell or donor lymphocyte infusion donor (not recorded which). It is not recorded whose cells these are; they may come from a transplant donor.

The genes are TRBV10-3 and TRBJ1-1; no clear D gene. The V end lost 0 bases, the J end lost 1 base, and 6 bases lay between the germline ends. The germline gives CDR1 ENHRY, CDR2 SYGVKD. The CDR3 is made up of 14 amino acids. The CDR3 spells CAISESAGNTEAFF. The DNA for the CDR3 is TGTGCCATCAGTGAGTCAGCAGGGAACACTGAAGCTTTCTTT.

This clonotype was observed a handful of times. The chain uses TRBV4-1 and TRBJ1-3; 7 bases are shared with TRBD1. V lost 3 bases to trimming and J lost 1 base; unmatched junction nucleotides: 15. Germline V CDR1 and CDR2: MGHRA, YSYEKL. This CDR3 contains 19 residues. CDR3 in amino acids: CASSHQPGQRLGSGNTIYF. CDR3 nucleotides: TGCGCCAGCAGCCATCAGCCGGGACAGAGATTAGGTTCTGGAAACACCATATATTTT.

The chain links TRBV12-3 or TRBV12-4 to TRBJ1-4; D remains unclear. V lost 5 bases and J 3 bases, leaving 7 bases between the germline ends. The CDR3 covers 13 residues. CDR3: CASSSLANEKLFF. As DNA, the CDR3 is TGTGCCAGCAGTAGTCTGGCTAATGAAAAACTGTTTTTT.

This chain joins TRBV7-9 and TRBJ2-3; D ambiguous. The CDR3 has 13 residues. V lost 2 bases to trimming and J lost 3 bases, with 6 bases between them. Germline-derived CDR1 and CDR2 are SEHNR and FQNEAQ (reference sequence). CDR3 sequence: CASSLTQTDTQYF. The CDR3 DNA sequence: TGTGCCAGCAGCTTAACCCAGACAGATACGCAGTATTTT.

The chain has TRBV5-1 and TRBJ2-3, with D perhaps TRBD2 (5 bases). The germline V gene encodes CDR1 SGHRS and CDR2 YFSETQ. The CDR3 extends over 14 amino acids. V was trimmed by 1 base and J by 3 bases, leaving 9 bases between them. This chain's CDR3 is CASSLIPGTDTQYF. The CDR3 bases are TGCGCCAGCAGCTTGATCCCGGGGACAGATACGCAGTATTTT.

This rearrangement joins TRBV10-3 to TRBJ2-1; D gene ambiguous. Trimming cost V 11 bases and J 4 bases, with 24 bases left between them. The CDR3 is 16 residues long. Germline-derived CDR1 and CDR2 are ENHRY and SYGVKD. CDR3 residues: CAAYSTATTHYNEQFF. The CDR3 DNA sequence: TGTGCCGCATACAGTACTGCGACCACCCATTACAATGAGCAGTTCTTC.

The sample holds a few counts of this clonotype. The chain's CDR3 is CSALSHRPYGYTF. CDR3 coding DNA: TGCAGTGCCCTCTCTCACAGACCCTATGGCTACACCTTC. The chain employs TRBV20-1 and TRBJ1-2, with D uncertain. The CDR3 has 13 residues. V was cut by 6 bases and J by 4 bases, with 15 bases left in between. CDR1 and CDR2 (germline): DFQATT, SNEGSKA (reference sequence).

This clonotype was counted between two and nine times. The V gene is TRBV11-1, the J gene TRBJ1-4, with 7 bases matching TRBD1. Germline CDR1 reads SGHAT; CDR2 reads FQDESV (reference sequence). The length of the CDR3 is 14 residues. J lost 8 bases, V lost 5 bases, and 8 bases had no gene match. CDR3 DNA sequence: TGTGCCAGCAGCCTCGACAGGGATGGCGAAAAACTGTTTTTT. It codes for CASSLDRDGEKLFF.

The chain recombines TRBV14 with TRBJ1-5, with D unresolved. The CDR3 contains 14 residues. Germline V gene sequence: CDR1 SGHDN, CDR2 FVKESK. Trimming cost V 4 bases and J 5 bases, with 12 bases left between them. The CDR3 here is CASSPNSAHQPQHF. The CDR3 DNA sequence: TGTGCCAGCAGCCCGAATTCTGCTCATCAGCCCCAGCATTTT.

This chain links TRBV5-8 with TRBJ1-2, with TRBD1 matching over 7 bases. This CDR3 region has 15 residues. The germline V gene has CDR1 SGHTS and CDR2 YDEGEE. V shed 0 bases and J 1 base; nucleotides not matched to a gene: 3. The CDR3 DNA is TGTGCCAGCAGCTTGGAGCAGGGGGTTAACTATGGCTACACCTTC. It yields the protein CASSLEQGVNYGYTF.

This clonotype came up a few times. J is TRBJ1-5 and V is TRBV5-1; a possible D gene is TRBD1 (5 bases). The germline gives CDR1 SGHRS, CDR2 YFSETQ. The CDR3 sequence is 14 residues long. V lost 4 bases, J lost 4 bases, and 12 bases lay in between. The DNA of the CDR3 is TGCGCCAGCAGCGCAGGGTCTGGGAATCAGCCCCAGCATTTT. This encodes CASSAGSGNQPQHF.

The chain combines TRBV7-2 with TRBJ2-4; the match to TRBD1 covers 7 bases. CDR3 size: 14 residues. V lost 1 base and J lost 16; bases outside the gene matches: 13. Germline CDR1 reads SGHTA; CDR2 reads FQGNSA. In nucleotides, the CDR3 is TGTGCCAGCAGCTTAGGAGTTGGAGCGACAGGGTCATACTTC. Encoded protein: CASSLGVGATGSYF.

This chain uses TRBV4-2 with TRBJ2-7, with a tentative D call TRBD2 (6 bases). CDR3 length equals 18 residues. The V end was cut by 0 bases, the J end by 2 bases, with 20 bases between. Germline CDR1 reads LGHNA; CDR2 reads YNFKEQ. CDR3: CASSQDGARRLGTYEQYF. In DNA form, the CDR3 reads TGTGCCAGCAGCCAAGATGGGGCCCGGCGACTAGGAACCTACGAGCAGTACTTC.

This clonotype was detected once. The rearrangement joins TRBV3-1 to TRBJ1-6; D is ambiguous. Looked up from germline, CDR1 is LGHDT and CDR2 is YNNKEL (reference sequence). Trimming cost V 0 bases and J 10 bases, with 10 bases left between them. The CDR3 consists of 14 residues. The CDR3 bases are TGTGCCAGCAGCCAAGAGGGCAGGAGCTCACCCCTCCACTTT. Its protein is CASSQEGRSSPLHF.

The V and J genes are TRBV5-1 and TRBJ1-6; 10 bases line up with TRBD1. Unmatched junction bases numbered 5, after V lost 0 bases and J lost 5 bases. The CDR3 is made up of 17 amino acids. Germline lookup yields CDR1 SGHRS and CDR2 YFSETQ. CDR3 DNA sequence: TGCGCCAGCAGCTTGGGGGACAGGGGCCTGCATAATTCACCCCTCCACTTT. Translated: CASSLGDRGLHNSPLHF.

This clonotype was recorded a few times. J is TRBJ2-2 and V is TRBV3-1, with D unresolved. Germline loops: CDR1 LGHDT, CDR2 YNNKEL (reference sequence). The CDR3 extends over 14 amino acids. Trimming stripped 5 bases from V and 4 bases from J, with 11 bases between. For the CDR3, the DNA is TGTGCCAGCAGCTTCGACACCGGCACCGGGGAGCTGTTTTTT. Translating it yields CASSFDTGTGELFF.

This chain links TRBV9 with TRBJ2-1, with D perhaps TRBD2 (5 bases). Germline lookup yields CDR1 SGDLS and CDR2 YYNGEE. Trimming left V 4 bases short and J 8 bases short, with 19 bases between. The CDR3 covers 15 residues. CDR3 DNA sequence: TGTGCCAGCAGCCCCTGGGAGATCGCCGGGCATGAGCAGTTCTTC. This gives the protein CASSPWEIAGHEQFF.

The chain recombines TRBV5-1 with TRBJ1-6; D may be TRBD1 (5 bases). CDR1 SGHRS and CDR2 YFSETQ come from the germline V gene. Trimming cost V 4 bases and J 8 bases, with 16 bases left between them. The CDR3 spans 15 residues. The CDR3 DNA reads TGCGCCAGCAGCGTCAAGACGGGACTTTATTCACCCCTCCACTTT. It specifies CASSVKTGLYSPLHF.

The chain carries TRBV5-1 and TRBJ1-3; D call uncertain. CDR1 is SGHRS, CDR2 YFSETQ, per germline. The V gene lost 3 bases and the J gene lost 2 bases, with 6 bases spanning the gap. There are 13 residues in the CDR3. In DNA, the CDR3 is TGCGCCAGCAGCTATAATCCTGGAAACACCATATATTTT. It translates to CASSYNPGNTIYF.

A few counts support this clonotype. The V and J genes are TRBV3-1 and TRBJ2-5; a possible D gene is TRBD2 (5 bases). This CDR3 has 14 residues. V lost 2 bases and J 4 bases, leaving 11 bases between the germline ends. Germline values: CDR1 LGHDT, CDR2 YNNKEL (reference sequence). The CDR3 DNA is TGTGCCAGCAGCCAACCAACTAGAGGAGAGACCCAGTACTTC. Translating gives CASSQPTRGETQYF.